Below, 9 T cell receptor beta chains from the same sample are listed, as sequenced in a study of blood T cell repertoires in COVID-19. TCRdb's copy holds only in-frame clones and misses some; the assay was immunoSEQ multiplex PCR. Of 30,000 to 35,000 clones in the sample, less than 85% were seen once. Sequences were obtained from peripheral blood. The receptors here all came from a human donor with acute or convalescent COVID-19. The donor label of this sample is uncertain.

The chain combines TRBV5-1 with TRBJ2-1, with 13 bases lining up with TRBD2. V was clipped by 5 bases and J by 3 bases; unmatched bases: 11. The CDR3 sequence is 18 residues long. Germline V gene data show CDR1 as SGHRS and CDR2 as YFSETQ. CDR3 residues: CASSYMTSGGTGYNEQFF. DNA of the CDR3: TGCGCCAGCAGTTACATGACTAGCGGGGGGACGGGCTACAATGAGCAGTTCTTC.

The J gene is TRBJ1-2, the V gene TRBV3-1 (or the pseudogene TRBV3-2); TRBD1 aligns across 9 bases. V gave up 4 bases and J gave up 4 bases; unmatched junction bases: 7. Germline assignment: CDR1 LGHDT and CDR2 YNNKEL (reference sequence). The CDR3 extends over 15 amino acids. The CDR3 coding sequence is TGTGCCAGCAGCCCCCTCGGACAGGGGACCTATGGCTACACCTTC. Protein: CASSPLGQGTYGYTF.

The V call is TRBV12-3 or TRBV12-4, the J call TRBJ1-3; D gene ambiguous. This CDR3 has 13 residues. V was cut by 6 bases and J by 2 bases, with 8 bases left in between. The CDR3 DNA reads as TGTGCCAGCAGCTTCGTCGCTGGAAACACCATATATTTT. Protein product: CASSFVAGNTIYF.

The chain joins TRBV4-2 to TRBJ2-1; D gene ambiguous. V was shortened by 1 base and J by 4 bases, with 17 bases between the two germline ends. Germline loops: CDR1 LGHNA, CDR2 YNFKEQ. This CDR3 is 17 amino acids long. The CDR3 region is CASSQGFLDRMYNEQFF. For the CDR3, the DNA is TGTGCCAGCAGCCAAGGGTTCCTAGATCGGATGTACAATGAGCAGTTCTTC.

V usage is TRBV9 and J usage is TRBJ1-6; D gene uncertain. The germline gives CDR1 SGDLS, CDR2 YYNGEE. V was pared by 0 bases and J by 8 bases, with 15 bases between. CDR3 size: 16 residues. This CDR3 is CASSVEEGKEDSPLHF. The CDR3 region has the DNA TGTGCCAGCAGCGTAGAGGAGGGTAAAGAGGATTCACCCCTCCACTTT.

V gene TRBV7-8 combines with J gene TRBJ2-7, with 10 bases fitting TRBD1. CDR3 length equals 15 residues. V shed 5 bases, J shed 4 bases, and the junction held 8 bases outside the gene matches. CDR1 is SGHVS and CDR2 is FQNEAQ in the germline V gene. CDR3 residues: CASSPRQGAWYEQYF. The CDR3 region has the DNA TGTGCCAGCAGCCCCCGACAGGGGGCGTGGTACGAGCAGTACTTC. Combining the CDR3 with reference TRBV7-8 and TRBJ2-7 gives the whole variable domain GAGVSQSPRYKVAKRGQDVALRCDPISGHVSLFWYQQALGQGPEFLTYFQNEAQLDKSGLPSDRFFAERPEGSVSTLKIQRTQQEDSAVYLCASSPRQGAWYEQYFGPGTRLTVT.

This sequence joins TRBV6-2 or TRBV6-3 and TRBJ1-2; the D gene is possibly TRBD1 (5 bases). Trimming left V 5 bases short and J 4 bases short, with 17 bases between. The CDR3 is 15 amino acids. CDR1 MNHEY and CDR2 SVGEGT come from the germline V gene. CDR3 coding DNA: TGTGCCAGCAGTCGGGACGTCTCGGAGGGCTATGGCTACACCTTC. The encoded protein is CASSRDVSEGYGYTF.

The chain carries TRBV11-2 and TRBJ1-3; D unresolved. This CDR3 has 14 amino acids. V was clipped by 3 bases and J by 0 bases, with 6 bases between them. Per the germline V gene, CDR1 is SGHAT and CDR2 is FQNNGV. The CDR3 bases are TGTGCCAGCAGCTTCGCCAGCTCTGGAAACACCATATATTTT. Encoded protein: CASSFASSGNTIYF.

The V and J genes are TRBV24-1 and TRBJ2-2, with 12 bases that match TRBD1. Trimming removed 4 bases from V and 5 bases from J; junction bases left unmatched: 4. Germline CDR1 and CDR2: KGHDR and SFDVKD. The CDR3 runs to 16 residues. CDR3 sequence reads: CATSDPGQGATGELFF. DNA for the CDR3: TGTGCCACCAGTGACCCGGGACAGGGGGCAACCGGGGAGCTGTTTTTT.